This T cell receptor beta chain stems from a study of shared clonotypes between healthy human individuals. The wider study: CD8 memory received one plate per donor, CD8 naive two, CD4 memory three and CD4 naive three. Study-wide findings and caveats: Donors were few, which limited the genetic and exposure-history diversity represented. It was observed that roughly 4.8% of naive CD4 clonotypes were shared across several donors. Blood alone was sampled, and tissue repertoires likely differ.

This clone came up once. Its cognate antigen is unknown. The assay was immunoSEQ multiplex PCR, and TCRdb's table has in-frame clones only and misses some. The top ten hold roughly 1.7% of the sample, which has about 2.1 million clones, about 93% seen once. The naive CD8 fraction comprised CD45RO-negative cells positively selected for CCR7 and excluded terminally differentiated effector memory CD45RA+ cells. The V gene lost 4 bases and the J gene lost 3 bases, with 10 bases spanning the gap. This CDR3 is built from 13 residues. Germline CDR1 reads SGHDT; CDR2 reads YYEEEE. V usage is TRBV5-6 and J usage is TRBJ1-1, with D hard to call. The specimen sequenced was naive CD8+ T cells from PBMCs. The sequence came from a man between 18 and 35 years old in good health. Some clones in this sample may be carry-over from other donors' samples. The DNA for the CDR3 is TGTGCCAGCAGCGGCGGCGGGGACACTGAAGCTTTCTTT. This gives the protein CASSGGGDTEAFF.